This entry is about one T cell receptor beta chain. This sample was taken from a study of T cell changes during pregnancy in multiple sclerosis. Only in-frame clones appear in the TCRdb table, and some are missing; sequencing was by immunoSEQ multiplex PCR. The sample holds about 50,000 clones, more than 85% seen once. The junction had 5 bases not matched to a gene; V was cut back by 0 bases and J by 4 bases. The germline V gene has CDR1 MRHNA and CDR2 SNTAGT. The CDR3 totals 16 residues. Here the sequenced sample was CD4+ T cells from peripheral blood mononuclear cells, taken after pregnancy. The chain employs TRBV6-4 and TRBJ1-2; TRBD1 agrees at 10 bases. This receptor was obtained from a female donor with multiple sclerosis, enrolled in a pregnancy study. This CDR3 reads CASSDSMTGGSYGYTF. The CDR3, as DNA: TGTGCCAGCAGTGACTCGATGACAGGGGGCAGCTATGGCTACACCTTC.